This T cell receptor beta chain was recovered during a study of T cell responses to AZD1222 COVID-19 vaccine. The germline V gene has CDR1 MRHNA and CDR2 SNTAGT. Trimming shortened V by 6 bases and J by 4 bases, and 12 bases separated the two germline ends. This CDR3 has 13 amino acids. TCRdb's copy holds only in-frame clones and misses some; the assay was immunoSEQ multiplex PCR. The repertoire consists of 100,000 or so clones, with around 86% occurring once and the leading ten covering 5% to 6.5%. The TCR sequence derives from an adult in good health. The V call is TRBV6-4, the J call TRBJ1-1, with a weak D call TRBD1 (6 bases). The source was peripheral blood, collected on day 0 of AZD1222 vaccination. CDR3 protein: CASSGGALTEAFF. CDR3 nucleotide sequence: TGTGCCAGCAGCGGGGGGGCTCTCACTGAAGCTTTCTTT.